The 21 T cell receptor beta chains presented below share a single source sample, sequenced in a study of naive and memory T cell subsets. Overall study findings and caveats: Especially in CD8 cells, naive repertoires contained a few larger clonotypes, possibly CD45RA-re-expressing memory cells.

The beta constant-region primer was an equimolar mix of two oligonucleotides covering TRBC1 and TRBC2. Ligated cDNA was amplified by four rounds of PCR with nested alpha and beta constant-region primers and SP2. TCRdb reprocessed the UMI-ligation and nested PCR reads via MiXCR and lists one record per CDR3 protein. The sample includes more than 120,000 distinct CDR3 sequences, more than 15% seen only once; the top ten take around 0.63%. Their antigen targets remain unknown. Specimen: naive CD8+ T cells from blood. Receptor source: a human donor in good health.

A few counts support this clonotype. The chain combines TRBV28 with TRBJ1-2; TRBD1 aligns across 7 bases. The CDR3 totals 13 residues. V lost 3 bases to trimming and J lost 8 bases; unmatched junction nucleotides: 6. The germline gives CDR1 MDHEN, CDR2 SYDVKM. CDR3 DNA sequence: TGTGCCAGCAGTTTTATTAACAGGGGAGGCTACACCTTC. It encodes CASSFINRGGYTF.

The chain links TRBV7-8 to TRBJ2-1; TRBD2 matches 13 bases. The germline V gene encodes CDR1 SGHVS and CDR2 FQNEAQ. The CDR3 totals 18 residues. The V segment lost 1 base and the J segment 7 bases; nucleotides outside the gene matches: 10. In DNA, the CDR3 is TGTGCCAGCAGCTTAGGGACTGGACTAGCGGGAGTTTGGAATGAGCAGTTCTTC. This codes for CASSLGTGLAGVWNEQFF. Full variable domain (remainder filled in from reference TRBV7-8 and TRBJ2-1): GAGVSQSPRYKVAKRGQDVALRCDPISGHVSLFWYQQALGQGPEFLTYFQNEAQLDKSGLPSDRFFAERPEGSVSTLKIQRTQQEDSAVYLCASSLGTGLAGVWNEQFFGPGTRLTVL.

Only a few counts were recorded for this clonotype. The chain couples TRBV28 to TRBJ2-3, with D possibly being TRBD1 or TRBD2 (5 bases each). Germline V gives CDR1 MDHEN, CDR2 SYDVKM. The V end lost 3 bases, the J end lost 0 bases, and 13 bases lay between the germline ends. The CDR3 totals 16 residues. The CDR3, as DNA: TGTGCCAGCAGTTTGGGACCAGAGACTAGCACAGATACGCAGTATTTT. Encoded protein: CASSLGPETSTDTQYF.

The sample holds one count of this clonotype. The chain uses TRBV12-3 or TRBV12-4 and TRBJ2-1, with 7 bases identical to TRBD1. Germline trimming cut 2 bases from V and 4 bases from J; bases unmatched to any gene: 2. This CDR3 region has 14 residues. The CDR3 reads CASSLQGEYNEQFF. CDR3 coding DNA: TGTGCCAGCAGTTTACAGGGGGAATACAATGAGCAGTTCTTC.

This clonotype was counted between two and nine times. The gene calls are TRBV12-3 or TRBV12-4 and TRBJ1-5; no clear D gene. The CDR3 runs to 14 residues. V was shortened by 7 bases and J by 5 bases, with 15 bases between the two germline ends. The CDR3 coding sequence is TGTGCCAGCACCGCGGTAGGTTTGGATCAGCCCCAGCATTTT. Translating it yields CASTAVGLDQPQHF.

The DNA for the CDR3 is TGTGCCAGCAGTTTAGCACCGGGACAGGGGGATGATGGCTACACCTTC. Protein sequence: CASSLAPGQGDDGYTF. The chain uses TRBV27 and TRBJ1-2; 11 positions agree with TRBD1. The germline gives CDR1 MNHEY, CDR2 SMNVEV (reference sequence). This CDR3 is 16 amino acids long. J was trimmed by 6 bases and V by 2 bases; bases with no gene match: 8.

As concerns this clonotype: One end of the junction is discordant with germline, which a read error may explain. The CDR3 nucleotides are TGTGCCAGCAGTTTAAACAGGGATGCTCAGCCCCAGCGTTTT. Amino acids: CASSLNRDAQPQRF. The gene calls are TRBV28 and TRBJ1-5; TRBD1 might be the D (6 bases). CDR3 length equals 14 residues. The germline V gene encodes CDR1 MDHEN and CDR2 SYDVKM. The full variable domain, with the rest looked up from reference TRBV28 and TRBJ1-5, is DVKVTQSSRYLVKRTGEKVFLECVQDMDHENMFWYRQDPGLGLRLIYFSYDVKMKEKGDIPEGYSVSREKKERFSLILESASTNQTSMYLCASSLNRDAQPQRFGDGTRLSIL.

This clonotype has more than one count but fewer than ten. This sequence joins TRBV7-9 and TRBJ1-1; 8 bases map to TRBD1. This CDR3 comprises 13 residues. CDR1 SEHNR and CDR2 FQNEAQ come from the germline V gene (reference sequence). Trimming removed 2 bases from V and 10 bases from J; junction bases left unmatched: 6. This chain's CDR3 is CASSLYSQGAAFF. The CDR3 DNA follows: TGTGCCAGCAGCTTATATAGTCAGGGGGCAGCTTTCTTT.

This clonotype came up once. CDR3 sequence (DNA): TGTGCCAGCAGAATAGCGGGAGCCCCCTACGAGCAGTACTTC. This codes for CASRIAGAPYEQYF. The chain employs TRBV27 and TRBJ2-7; TRBD2 matches 9 bases. Trimming cost V 6 bases and J 2 bases; bases outside gene matches: 5. The CDR3 has 14 residues. The V gene's germline CDR1 is MNHEY and CDR2 SMNVEV (reference sequence).

The CDR3, as DNA: TGTGCCAGCAGTCCGCGGGTTGAAACTGAAGCTTTCTTT. Translation: CASSPRVETEAFF. The rearrangement joins TRBV12-3 or TRBV12-4 to TRBJ1-1; the D is unclear. Trimming pared 5 bases from V and 5 bases from J, leaving 12 bases between. CDR3 length: 13 amino acids.

This clonotype was observed a handful of times. The V and J genes are TRBV19 and TRBJ1-2; 7 bases agree with TRBD1. The germline gives CDR1 LNHDA, CDR2 SQIVND (reference sequence). CDR3 length: 15 residues. V was pared by 5 bases and J by 0 bases, with 6 bases of the junction left unmatched. The CDR3 coding sequence is TGTGCCAGTAGTCCTCGGGACAGCGCTAACTATGGCTACACCTTC. This sequence encodes CASSPRDSANYGYTF.

The sample holds a few counts of this clonotype. This sequence joins TRBV5-1 and TRBJ2-1, with a tentative D call TRBD2 (6 bases). V was cut by 4 bases and J by 0 bases, with 17 bases left in between. The V gene's germline CDR1 is SGHRS and CDR2 YFSETQ. This CDR3 spans 17 amino acids. CDR3 residues: CASSLQTPGDSYNEQFF. Here the CDR3 DNA reads TGCGCCAGCAGCCTCCAGACCCCGGGGGACTCCTACAATGAGCAGTTCTTC.

This clonotype was seen a few times. The V gene is TRBV6-2 or TRBV6-3, the J gene TRBJ2-1, with D possibly TRBD2 on 6 matching bases. Trimming stripped 0 bases from V and 9 bases from J, with 15 bases between. From germline, CDR1 is MNHEY and CDR2 SVGEGT. The CDR3 runs to 15 residues. The CDR3 here is CASSYSTGDSSEQFF. The DNA of the CDR3 is TGTGCCAGCAGTTACTCGACCGGGGACTCTAGTGAGCAGTTCTTC.

This chain links TRBV27 with TRBJ2-1; D is unresolved. The CDR3 contains 13 residues. V lost 5 bases to trimming and J lost 6 bases, with 11 bases between them. Germline CDR1 and CDR2: MNHEY and SMNVEV (reference sequence). In DNA form, the CDR3 reads TGTGCCAGCAGTGATTCTAGTGGCAATGAGCAGTTCTTC. Amino acid sequence: CASSDSSGNEQFF.

There are a few counts of this clonotype. J is TRBJ2-7 and V is TRBV12-3 or TRBV12-4, with a weak D call TRBD1 (6 bases). This CDR3 has 13 residues. V shed 5 bases and J shed 3 bases, with 11 bases lying between them. In nucleotides, the CDR3 is TGTGCCAGCAGTGTGGGACAAGTCTACGAGCAGTACTTC. Translating gives CASSVGQVYEQYF.

This chain connects TRBV2 to TRBJ2-3; 9 bases are shared with TRBD2. Germline V CDR1 and CDR2: SNHLY, FYNNEI. CDR3 length: 15 residues. V was pared by 6 bases and J by 0 bases, with 4 bases of the junction left unmatched. This CDR3 is CASRRLAGSTDTQYF. The CDR3 region has the DNA TGTGCCAGCAGAAGGCTAGCGGGAAGCACAGATACGCAGTATTTT.

This clonotype has only a few counts. For the CDR3, the DNA is TGTGCCAGCAGCTCCGGGACTAGTTGGGAGACCCAGTACTTC. Encoded protein: CASSSGTSWETQYF. The J gene is TRBJ2-5, the V gene TRBV6-2 or TRBV6-3; 8 bases match TRBD2. The junction had 8 bases not matched to a gene; V was cut back by 6 bases and J by 5 bases. The V gene's germline CDR1 is MNHEY and CDR2 SVGEGT. This CDR3 contains 14 residues.

The chain's CDR3 is CSVSSGRQAGETQYF. The CDR3 region has the DNA TGCAGCGTTTCCAGCGGGAGGCAAGCGGGAGAGACCCAGTACTTC. The chain joins TRBV29-1 to TRBJ2-5, with 9 positions matching TRBD2. Germline CDR1 is SQVTM and CDR2 is ANQGSEA. The J segment lost 4 bases and the V segment lost 5 bases, leaving 11 bases of the junction unmatched. CDR3 length: 15 residues.

This chain uses TRBV29-1 with TRBJ1-1; D is unresolved. Germline V gene lookup returns CDR1 SQVTM and CDR2 ANQGSEA. The V end lost 7 bases, the J end lost 11 bases, and 17 bases lay between the germline ends. The CDR3 runs 11 residues. CDR3 in amino acids: CSAIEVTWAFF. CDR3 nucleotides: TGCAGCGCGATTGAGGTGACTTGGGCTTTCTTT. The full variable domain, rest sourced from reference TRBV29-1 and TRBJ1-1, is SAVISQKPSRDICQRGTSLTIQCQVDSQVTMMFWYRQQPGQSLTLIATANQGSEATYESGFVIDKFPISRPNLTFSTLTVSNMSPEDSSIYLCSAIEVTWAFFGQGTRLTVV.

J is TRBJ2-7 and V is TRBV7-6; 8 positions match TRBD2. The germline CDR1 and CDR2 sequences are SGHVS and FNYEAQ. With 4 bases clipped from V and 4 bases from J, the junction kept 6 bases outside the gene matches. The CDR3 length is 14 residues. The CDR3 spells CASSSPGLVYEQYF. The CDR3 DNA is TGTGCCAGCAGCTCACCGGGACTAGTGTACGAGCAGTACTTC.

The chain uses TRBV21-1 and TRBJ2-2; the DNA was not compared with TRBD1, the D call given in the table. TRBV21-1 is a pseudogene locus. The CDR3 totals 14 residues. The CDR3: CASTETGTPGELFF. The CDR3, as DNA: TGTGCCAGCACCGAGACAGGGACCCCCGGGGAGCTGTTTTTT.